One T cell receptor (beta chain) is described in this entry. Its specificity is unknown. The data were obtained in a study of OX40 agonist ivuxolimab in advanced cancers. The overall study: While on treatment, patients had intravenous ivuxolimab at 0.01 to 10 mg/kg every 2 weeks. Study-level results: There were, on average, more expanded clones in CD8+ T cells than in CD4+.

Method: immunoSEQ multiplex PCR; TCRdb's copy keeps in-frame clones and lacks some. The sample lists about 51,000 clones; around 77% were seen once. Any history of autoimmune disease or systemic immunosuppression disqualified patients. V shed 7 bases and J 3 bases; nucleotides not matched to a gene: 12. The CDR3 has 15 amino acids. Germline V CDR1 and CDR2: SGHVS, FQNEAQ. The clonotype comes from an adult with an advanced solid tumor such as melanoma, head and neck, liver or kidney cancer. The material sequenced was CD4+ or CD8+ T cells sorted from blood, taken in a trial of the OX40 agonist ivuxolimab. This sequence joins TRBV7-8 and TRBJ2-7, with 7 bases aligning to TRBD2. CDR3 amino acids: CASTPREGSFYEQYF. The CDR3 nucleotides are TGTGCCAGCACTCCGAGGGAGGGGAGTTTCTACGAGCAGTACTTC. Using reference TRBV7-8 and TRBJ2-7 for the parts outside the CDR3, the full variable domain is GAGVSQSPRYKVAKRGQDVALRCDPISGHVSLFWYQQALGQGPEFLTYFQNEAQLDKSGLPSDRFFAERPEGSVSTLKIQRTQQEDSAVYLCASTPREGSFYEQYFGPGTRLTVT.